This entry is about one T cell receptor beta chain. The data are from a study of blood T cell repertoires in COVID-19. About the research overall: Nucleic acid was either cDNA or gDNA, and it came from T cells, B-cell-depleted T cells, or PBMCs.

Study processing details: Amplification of reference gene primers provided the estimated nucleated cell counts. Some clones are missing from TCRdb's copy, which holds only in-frame ones; the method was immunoSEQ multiplex PCR. The DNA gave D and trimming, while V, J and clone size come from that table. The sample includes fewer than 350,000 clones, around 91% of them seen just once. Recruitment covered roughly 22 US areas and drew participants whose ages spanned roughly 18 to 100 years. Cohort allocation depended upon clinical history that participants reported. Sequenced material: PBMCs or T cells enriched from blood (not recorded which). The origin of this receptor is a middle-aged woman who had recovered from COVID-19.

The CDR3 nucleotides read TGTGCCAGCAGCCAAGGGGGCAGGGGGAACACTGAAGCTTTCTTT. Its translation: CASSQGGRGNTEAFF. The V call is TRBV3-1 (or the pseudogene TRBV3-2), the J call TRBJ1-1, with a possible D match to TRBD1 (6 bases). From germline, CDR1 is LGHDT and CDR2 YNNKEL (reference sequence). The CDR3 is 15 amino acids. Between the trimmed V and J ends, which lost 1 base and 1 base, there was a span of 10 bases.